This T cell receptor beta chain was sequenced in a study of blood T cell repertoires in COVID-19. Trimming left V 8 bases short and J 8 bases short, with 15 bases between. The germline V gene has CDR1 MNHEY and CDR2 SMNVEV (reference sequence). The CDR3 runs to 12 residues. Profiling relied on immunoSEQ multiplex PCR, and the TCRdb table lists in-frame clones only, not all of them. There are some 460,000 clones in the sample; around 89% occur only once, and over 4% lies in the top ten. This sequence joins TRBV27 and TRBJ1-2, with D tentatively TRBD1 (5 bases). The sequence came from a young woman with acute or convalescent COVID-19. Sequenced material: peripheral blood. The CDR3 sequence: CASCGDGGGYTF. The CDR3 DNA follows: TGTGCCAGCTGTGGGGACGGGGGGGGCTACACCTTC.